The T cell receptor beta chain described here comes from a study of beta chain features in type 1 diabetes. Concerning this clone: What it binds is unknown.

One heparinised draw of blood, averaging roughly 0.12 L, came from each donor. The authors sorted CD4+ naive, central memory, regulatory and stem cell-like memory cells via CD45RO/CCR7/CD25/CD127/CD95/CD27. All of the isolated RNA was reverse transcribed, so expressed TCRB transcripts were sequenced. Average reads for naive, central memory and regulatory T cell samples were roughly 3.4 million. Sequencing was performed with immunoSEQ multiplex PCR; in TCRdb, only in-frame clones are kept and a portion is missing. The repertoire consists of 600,000 to 700,000 clones, with roughly 13% occurring once and the leading ten covering 0.02% to 0.025%. Regarding the study as a whole: All four CD4+ subsets from Type 1 diabetes patients carried moderately but significantly shorter TCRB CDR3s. Fewer insertions but more deletions were seen at VDJ junctions in type 1 diabetes patients.

Trimming took 4 bases from V and 1 from J, leaving 4 bases between them. The germline CDR1 and CDR2 sequences are MNHNS and SASEGT. This CDR3 is 12 amino acids long. The specimen sequenced was naive CD4+ T cells from blood. The gene calls are TRBV6-1 and TRBJ1-1; D remains unclear. This TCR was sampled from a man younger than 35 with type 1 diabetes. CDR3 sequence (DNA): TGTGCCAGCAGTGCTAGGAACACTGAAGCTTTCTTT. Amino acids: CASSARNTEAFF.